This is a list of T cell receptor beta chains from one sample in a study of immune reconstitution after stem cell transplant in scleroderma. TCRdb re-analysed the RT-PCR reads in MiXCR, keeping a single row per CDR3 protein. The sample shows just under 5,000 distinct CDR3 sequences, 8.5% of them seen only once. Sampling was conducted before or after autologous hematopoietic stem cell transplantation (not recorded which). The receptors were gathered from a male donor with systemic sclerosis. Both conserved end residues are part of each CDR3. D genes are given only for firm matches. Size tells how often a clone was seen (once, few, many) or the class of an expanded clone, and some rows leave it out.

v_gene: TRBV27; abundance: -; j_gene: TRBJ2-5; d_gene: -; CDR3aa: CASSWGELISLAQYF; CDR3nt: TGTGCCAGCAGTTGGGGGGAATTAATCAGTCTCGCCCAGTACTTC
v_gene: TRBV12-3/TRBV12-4; abundance: medium-sized; j_gene: TRBJ2-1; d_gene: TRBD2; CDR3aa: CASTDMTSGANEQFF; CDR3nt: TGTGCCAGCACCGATATGACTAGCGGGGCCAATGAGCAGTTCTTC
v_gene: TRBV6-5; abundance: medium-sized; j_gene: TRBJ2-6; d_gene: -; CDR3aa: CASQQPGPGANVLTF; CDR3nt: TGTGCCAGCCAACAGCCGGGGCCTGGGGCCAACGTCCTGACTTTC
v_gene: TRBV7-2; abundance: -; j_gene: TRBJ2-5; d_gene: TRBD2; CDR3aa: CASSLTTGLAGVSVETQYF; CDR3nt: TGTGCCAGCAGCTTAACAACGGGACTAGCGGGGGTCTCGGTAGAGACCCAGTACTTC
v_gene: TRBV10-3; abundance: -; j_gene: TRBJ2-3; d_gene: TRBD2; CDR3aa: CAIRAGLAGALYTDTQYF; CDR3nt: TGTGCCATCAGGGCCGGACTAGCGGGGGCTCTATACACAGATACGCAGTATTTT
v_gene: TRBV7-9; abundance: few; j_gene: TRBJ1-6; d_gene: -; CDR3aa: CASSNQAGNSPLHF; CDR3nt: TGTGCCAGCAGCAACCAAGCGGGTAATTCACCCCTCCACTTT
v_gene: TRBV29-1; abundance: few; j_gene: TRBJ1-2; d_gene: TRBD1; CDR3aa: CSAGGGQGRGYTF; CDR3nt: TGCAGCGCCGGAGGGGGACAGGGCAGAGGCTACACCTTC
v_gene: TRBV30; abundance: medium-sized; j_gene: TRBJ1-2; d_gene: TRBD1; CDR3aa: CAGPTGANYGYTF; CDR3nt: TGTGCCGGACCGACAGGGGCTAACTATGGCTACACCTTC
v_gene: TRBV5-1; abundance: few; j_gene: TRBJ2-1; d_gene: -; CDR3aa: CASSLGGASYNEQFF; CDR3nt: TGCGCCAGCAGCTTGGGAGGGGCCTCCTACAATGAGCAGTTCTTC
v_gene: TRBV5-1; abundance: medium-sized; j_gene: TRBJ1-1; d_gene: TRBD1; CDR3aa: CASSTRTGNTEAFF; CDR3nt: TGCGCCAGCAGCACTAGGACAGGGAACACTGAAGCTTTCTTT
v_gene: TRBV20-1; abundance: few; j_gene: TRBJ2-3; d_gene: TRBD1; CDR3aa: CASQGQGWADTQYF; CDR3nt: TGCGCCTCGCAGGGACAGGGGTGGGCAGATACGCAGTATTTT
v_gene: TRBV5-1; abundance: -; j_gene: TRBJ1-4; d_gene: TRBD1; CDR3aa: CASSRVTGVREKLFF; CDR3nt: TGCGCCAGCAGCCGTGTTACAGGGGTTCGTGAAAAACTGTTTTTT
v_gene: TRBV20-1; abundance: -; j_gene: TRBJ2-7; d_gene: TRBD2; CDR3aa: CSARLAVTYEQYF; CDR3nt: TGCAGTGCGCGACTAGCGGTTACCTACGAGCAGTACTTC
v_gene: TRBV20-1; abundance: -; j_gene: TRBJ2-1; d_gene: -; CDR3aa: CSASSLGEQFF; CDR3nt: TGCAGTGCTTCATCACTAGGTGAGCAGTTCTTC